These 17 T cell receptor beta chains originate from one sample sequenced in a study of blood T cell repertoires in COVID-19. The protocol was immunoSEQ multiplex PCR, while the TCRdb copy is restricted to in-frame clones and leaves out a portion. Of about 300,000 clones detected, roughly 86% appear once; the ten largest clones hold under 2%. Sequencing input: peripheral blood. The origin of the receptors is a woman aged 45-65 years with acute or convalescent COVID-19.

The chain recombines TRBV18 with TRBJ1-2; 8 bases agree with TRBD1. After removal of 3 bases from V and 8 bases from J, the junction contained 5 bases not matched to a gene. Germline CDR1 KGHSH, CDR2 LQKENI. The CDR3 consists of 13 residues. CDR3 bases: TGTGCCAGCTCACCGGACAGGGAGGGCGGCTACACCTTC. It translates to CASSPDREGGYTF.

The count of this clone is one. The CDR3 DNA is TGTGCCAGCGAGAATCTCCCCTCCGGGGAGCTGTTTTTT. Protein sequence: CASENLPSGELFF. V usage is TRBV2 and J usage is TRBJ2-2; D is ambiguous. The CDR3 is 13 residues long. V lost 8 bases to trimming and J lost 6 bases, with 13 bases between them. Germline V CDR1 and CDR2: SNHLY, FYNNEI.

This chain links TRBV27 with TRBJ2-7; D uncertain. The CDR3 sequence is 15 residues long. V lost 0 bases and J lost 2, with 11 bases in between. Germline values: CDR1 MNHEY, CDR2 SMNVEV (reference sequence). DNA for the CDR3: TGTGCCAGCAGTTTATCGTCCAGTAATACCTACGAGCAGTACTTC. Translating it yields CASSLSSSNTYEQYF.

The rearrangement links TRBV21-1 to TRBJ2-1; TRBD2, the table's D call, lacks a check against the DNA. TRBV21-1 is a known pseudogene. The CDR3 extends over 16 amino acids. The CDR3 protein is CASTLRRRSSYNEQFF. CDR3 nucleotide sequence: TGTGCCAGCACCTTAAGGAGAAGGAGCTCCTACAATGAGCAGTTCTTC.

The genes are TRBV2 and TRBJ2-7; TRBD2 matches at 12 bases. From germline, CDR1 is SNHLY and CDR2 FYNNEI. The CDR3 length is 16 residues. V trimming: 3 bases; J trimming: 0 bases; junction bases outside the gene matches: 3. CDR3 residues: CASSEGTSGLSYEQYF. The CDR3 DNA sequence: TGTGCCAGCAGTGAGGGGACTAGCGGGCTCTCCTACGAGCAGTACTTC.

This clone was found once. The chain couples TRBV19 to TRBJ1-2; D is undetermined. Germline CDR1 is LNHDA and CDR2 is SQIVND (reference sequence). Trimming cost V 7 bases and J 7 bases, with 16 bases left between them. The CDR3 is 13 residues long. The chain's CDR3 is CASTEGGLPGYTF. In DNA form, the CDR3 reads TGTGCCAGTACCGAGGGAGGGTTGCCTGGCTACACCTTC.

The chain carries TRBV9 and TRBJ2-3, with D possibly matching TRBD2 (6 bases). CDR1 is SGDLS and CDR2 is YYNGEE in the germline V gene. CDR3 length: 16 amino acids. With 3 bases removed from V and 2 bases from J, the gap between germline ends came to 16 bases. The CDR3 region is CASSAPTRKYTDTQYF. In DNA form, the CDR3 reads TGTGCCAGCAGCGCCCCGACTAGAAAATACACAGATACGCAGTATTTT.

CDR3 in amino acids: CASSMFRGRETQYF. In DNA, the CDR3 is TGTGCCAGCAGCATGTTCAGGGGGCGGGAGACCCAGTACTTC. This chain joins TRBV5-6 and TRBJ2-5; 8 bases line up with TRBD1. This CDR3 has 14 amino acids. Losses at the gene ends were 4 bases for V and 5 bases for J; bases not matched to a gene: 7. CDR1 is SGHDT, CDR2 YYEEEE, per germline.

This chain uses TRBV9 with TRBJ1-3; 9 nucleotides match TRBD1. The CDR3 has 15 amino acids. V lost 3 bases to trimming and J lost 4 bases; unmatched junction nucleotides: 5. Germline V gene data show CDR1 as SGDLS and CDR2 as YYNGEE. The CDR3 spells CASSATGGWGNTIYF. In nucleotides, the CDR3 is TGTGCCAGCAGCGCAACAGGGGGCTGGGGAAACACCATATATTTT.

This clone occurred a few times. The CDR3 sequence: CAWNRPEGMIAFF. CDR3 DNA sequence: TGTGCCTGGAACAGGCCCGAAGGTATGATAGCTTTCTTT. The chain joins TRBV30 to TRBJ1-1; possible D gene TRBD1, 5 bases. There are 13 residues in the CDR3. Germline V gene lookup returns CDR1 GTSNPN and CDR2 SVGIG (reference sequence). V shed 4 bases and J shed 10 bases, with 19 bases lying between them.

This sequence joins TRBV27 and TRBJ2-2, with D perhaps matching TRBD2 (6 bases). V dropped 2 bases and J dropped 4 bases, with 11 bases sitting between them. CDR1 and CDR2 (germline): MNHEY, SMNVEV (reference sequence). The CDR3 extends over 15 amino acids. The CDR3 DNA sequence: TGTGCCAGCAGTTTAGGGCTAGCGAGCACCGGGGAGCTGTTTTTT. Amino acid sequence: CASSLGLASTGELFF.

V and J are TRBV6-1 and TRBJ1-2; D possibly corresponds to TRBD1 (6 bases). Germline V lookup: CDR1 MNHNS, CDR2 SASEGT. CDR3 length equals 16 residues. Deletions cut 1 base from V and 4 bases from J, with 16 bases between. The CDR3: CASSEDRVLKFYGYTF. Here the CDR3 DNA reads TGTGCCAGCAGTGAAGACAGGGTGCTGAAGTTCTATGGCTACACCTTC.

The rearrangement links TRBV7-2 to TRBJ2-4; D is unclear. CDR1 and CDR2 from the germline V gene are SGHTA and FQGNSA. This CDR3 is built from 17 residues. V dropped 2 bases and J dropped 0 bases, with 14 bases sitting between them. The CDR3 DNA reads TGTGCCAGCAGCTTAAACTCTCTCCCTCTAGCCAAAAACATTCAGTACTTC. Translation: CASSLNSLPLAKNIQYF.

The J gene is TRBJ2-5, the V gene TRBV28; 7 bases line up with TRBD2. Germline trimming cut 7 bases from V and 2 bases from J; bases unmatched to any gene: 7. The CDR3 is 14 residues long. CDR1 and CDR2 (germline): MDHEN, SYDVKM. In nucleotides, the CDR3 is TGTGCCAGCAACCTTAGCGGGTCTCAAGAGACCCAGTACTTC. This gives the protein CASNLSGSQETQYF.

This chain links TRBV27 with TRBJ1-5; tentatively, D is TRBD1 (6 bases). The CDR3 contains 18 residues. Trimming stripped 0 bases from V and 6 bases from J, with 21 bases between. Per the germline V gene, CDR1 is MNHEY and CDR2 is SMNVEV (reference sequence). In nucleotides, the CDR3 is TGTGCCAGCAGTTTATCCGCAAAACAGGGAATGCTTGGTCAGCCCCAGCATTTT. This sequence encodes CASSLSAKQGMLGQPQHF.

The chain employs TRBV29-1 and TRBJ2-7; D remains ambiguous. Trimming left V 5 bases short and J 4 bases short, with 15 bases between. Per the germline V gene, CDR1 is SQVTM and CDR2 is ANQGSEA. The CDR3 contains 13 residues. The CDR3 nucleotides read TGCAGCGTTAGCACACAGTTTCATTACGAGCAGTACTTC. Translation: CSVSTQFHYEQYF.

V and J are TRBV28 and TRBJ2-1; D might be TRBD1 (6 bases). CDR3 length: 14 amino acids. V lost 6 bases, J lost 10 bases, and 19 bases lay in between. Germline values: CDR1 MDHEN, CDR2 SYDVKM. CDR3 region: CASSYRVWFGEQFF. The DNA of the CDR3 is TGTGCCAGCAGCTACAGGGTGTGGTTCGGAGAGCAGTTCTTC. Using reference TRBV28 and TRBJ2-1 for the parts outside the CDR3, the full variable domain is DVKVTQSSRYLVKRTGEKVFLECVQDMDHENMFWYRQDPGLGLRLIYFSYDVKMKEKGDIPEGYSVSREKKERFSLILESASTNQTSMYLCASSYRVWFGEQFFGPGTRLTVL.